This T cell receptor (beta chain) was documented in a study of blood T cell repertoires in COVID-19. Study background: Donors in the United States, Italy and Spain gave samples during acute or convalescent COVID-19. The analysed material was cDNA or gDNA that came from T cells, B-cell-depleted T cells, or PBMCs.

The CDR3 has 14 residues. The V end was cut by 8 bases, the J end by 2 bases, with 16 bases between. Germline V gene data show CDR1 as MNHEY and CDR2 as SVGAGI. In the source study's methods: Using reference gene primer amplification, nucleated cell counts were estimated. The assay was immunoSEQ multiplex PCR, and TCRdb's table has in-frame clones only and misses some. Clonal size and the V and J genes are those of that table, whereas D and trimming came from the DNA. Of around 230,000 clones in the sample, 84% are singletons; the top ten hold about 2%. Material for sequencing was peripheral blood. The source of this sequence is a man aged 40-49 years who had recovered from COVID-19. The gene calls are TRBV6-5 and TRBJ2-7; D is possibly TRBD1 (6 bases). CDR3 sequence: CASLKTGKAYEQYF. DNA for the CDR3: TGTGCCAGCCTTAAGACAGGAAAAGCCTACGAGCAGTACTTC.